This T cell receptor (beta chain) stems from a study of T cell changes during pregnancy in multiple sclerosis. CDR1 PRHDT and CDR2 FYEKMQ come from the germline V gene (reference sequence). V lost 6 bases and J lost 0; bases outside the gene matches: 14. The CDR3 is made up of 17 amino acids. Only in-frame clones appear in the TCRdb table, and some are missing; sequencing was by immunoSEQ multiplex PCR. The sample gives 35,000 to 45,000 clones, 92% of which show up once; roughly 13% is in the top ten. This TCR came from a female donor with multiple sclerosis, enrolled in a pregnancy study. This specimen was CD8+ T cells from peripheral blood mononuclear cells, taken in the first trimester of pregnancy. The gene calls are TRBV13 and TRBJ2-7; 7 bases agree with TRBD1. CDR3 residues: CASSRDPGTESSYEQYF. In DNA, the CDR3 is TGTGCCAGCAGTCGCGATCCCGGGACAGAGAGCTCCTACGAGCAGTACTTC.